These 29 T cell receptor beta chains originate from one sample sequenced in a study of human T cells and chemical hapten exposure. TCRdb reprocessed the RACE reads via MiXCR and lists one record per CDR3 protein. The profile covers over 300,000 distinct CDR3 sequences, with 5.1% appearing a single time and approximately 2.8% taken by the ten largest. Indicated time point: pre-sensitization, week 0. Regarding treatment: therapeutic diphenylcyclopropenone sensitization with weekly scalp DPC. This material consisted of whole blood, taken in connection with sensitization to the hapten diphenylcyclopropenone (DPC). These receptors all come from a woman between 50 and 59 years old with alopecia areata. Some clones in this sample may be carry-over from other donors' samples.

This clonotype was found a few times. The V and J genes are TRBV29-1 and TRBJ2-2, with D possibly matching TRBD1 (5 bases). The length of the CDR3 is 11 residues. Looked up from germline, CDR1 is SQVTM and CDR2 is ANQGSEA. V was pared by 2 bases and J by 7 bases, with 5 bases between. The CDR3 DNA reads TGCAGCGTTGAAAGGGGCGGGGAGCTGTTTTTT. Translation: CSVERGGELFF.

The CDR3 DNA reads as TGTGCCACCTCGGCCCGGACAAAGAACACTGAAGCTTTCTTT. This translates into CATSARTKNTEAFF. The chain joins TRBV28 to TRBJ1-1; D possibly corresponds to TRBD1 (5 bases). The germline CDR1 and CDR2 sequences are MDHEN and SYDVKM. V dropped 10 bases and J dropped 1 base, with 16 bases sitting between them. The CDR3 has 14 amino acids.

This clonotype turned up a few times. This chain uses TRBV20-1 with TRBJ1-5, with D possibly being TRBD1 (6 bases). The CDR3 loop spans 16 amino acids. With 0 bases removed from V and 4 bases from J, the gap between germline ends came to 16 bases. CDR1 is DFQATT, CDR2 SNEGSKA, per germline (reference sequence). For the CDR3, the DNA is TGCAGTGCTAGAGATACCGGACAGCCTCCAAATCAGCCCCAGCATTTT. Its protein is CSARDTGQPPNQPQHF.

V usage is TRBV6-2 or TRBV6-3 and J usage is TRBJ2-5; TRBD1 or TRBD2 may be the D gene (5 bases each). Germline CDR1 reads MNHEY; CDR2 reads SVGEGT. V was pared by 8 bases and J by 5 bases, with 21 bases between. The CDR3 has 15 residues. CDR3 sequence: CASSSRRDPGETQYF. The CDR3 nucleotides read TGTGCCAGCTCTTCTCGCCGGGACCCTGGGGAGACCCAGTACTTC.

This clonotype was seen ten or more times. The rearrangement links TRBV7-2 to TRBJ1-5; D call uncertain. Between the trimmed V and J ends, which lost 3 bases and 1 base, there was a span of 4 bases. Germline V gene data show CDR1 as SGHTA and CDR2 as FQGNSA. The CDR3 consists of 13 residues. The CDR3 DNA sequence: TGTGCCAGCAGCTTCCCCAGCAATCAGCCCCAGCATTTT. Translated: CASSFPSNQPQHF.

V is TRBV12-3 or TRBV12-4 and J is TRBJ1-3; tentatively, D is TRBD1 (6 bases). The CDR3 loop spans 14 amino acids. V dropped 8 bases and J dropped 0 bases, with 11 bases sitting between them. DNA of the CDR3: TGTGCCAGCCAGGACAGCCACTCTGGAAACACCATATATTTT. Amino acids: CASQDSHSGNTIYF.

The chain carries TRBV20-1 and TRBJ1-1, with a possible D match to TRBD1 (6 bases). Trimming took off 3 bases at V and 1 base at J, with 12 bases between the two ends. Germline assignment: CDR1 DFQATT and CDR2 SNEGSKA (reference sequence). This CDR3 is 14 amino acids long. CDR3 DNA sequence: TGCAGTGCTAGGTCGGGGGCTTCGAACACTGAAGCTTTCTTT. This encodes CSARSGASNTEAFF.

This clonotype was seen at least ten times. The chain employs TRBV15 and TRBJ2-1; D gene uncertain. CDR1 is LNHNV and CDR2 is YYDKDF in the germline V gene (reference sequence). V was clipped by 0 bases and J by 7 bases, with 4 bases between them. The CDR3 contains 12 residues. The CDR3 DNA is TGTGCCACCAGCAGAGATGCAAATGAGCAGTTCTTC. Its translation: CATSRDANEQFF.

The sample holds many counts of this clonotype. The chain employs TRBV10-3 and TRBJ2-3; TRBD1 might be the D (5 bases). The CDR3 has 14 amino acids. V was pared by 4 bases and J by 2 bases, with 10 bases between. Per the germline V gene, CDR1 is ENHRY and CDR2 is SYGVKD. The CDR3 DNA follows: TGTGCCATCAGTGTGGACACCAACACAGATACGCAGTATTTT. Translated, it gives CAISVDTNTDTQYF.

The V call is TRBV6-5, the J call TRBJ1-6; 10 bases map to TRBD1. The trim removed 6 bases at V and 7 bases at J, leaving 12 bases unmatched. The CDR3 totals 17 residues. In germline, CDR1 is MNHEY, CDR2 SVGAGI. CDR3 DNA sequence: TGTGCCAGCAGGGACGGGGTTAGGACAGGGGGAAATTCACCCCTCCACTTT. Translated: CASRDGVRTGGNSPLHF.

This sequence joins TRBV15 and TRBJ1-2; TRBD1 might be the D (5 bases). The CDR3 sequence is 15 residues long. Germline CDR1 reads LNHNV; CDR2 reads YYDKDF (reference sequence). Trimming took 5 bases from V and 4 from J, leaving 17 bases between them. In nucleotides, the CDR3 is TGTGCCACCAGCGGGATAGGGGCCGGAGTCTATGGCTACACCTTC. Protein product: CATSGIGAGVYGYTF.

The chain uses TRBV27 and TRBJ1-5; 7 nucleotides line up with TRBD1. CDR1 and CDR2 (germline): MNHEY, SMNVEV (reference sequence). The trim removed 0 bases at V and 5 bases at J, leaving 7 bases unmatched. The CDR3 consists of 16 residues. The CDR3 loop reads CASSLSGTATYQPQHF. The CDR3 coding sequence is TGTGCCAGCAGTTTATCCGGGACAGCGACCTATCAGCCCCAGCATTTT.

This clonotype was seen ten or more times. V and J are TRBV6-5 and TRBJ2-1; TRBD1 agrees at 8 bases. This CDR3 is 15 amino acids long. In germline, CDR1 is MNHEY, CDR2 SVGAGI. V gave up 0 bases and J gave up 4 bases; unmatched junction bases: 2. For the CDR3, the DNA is TGTGCCAGCAGTTACTCGAGACAGGGGTACAATGAGCAGTTCTTC. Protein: CASSYSRQGYNEQFF.

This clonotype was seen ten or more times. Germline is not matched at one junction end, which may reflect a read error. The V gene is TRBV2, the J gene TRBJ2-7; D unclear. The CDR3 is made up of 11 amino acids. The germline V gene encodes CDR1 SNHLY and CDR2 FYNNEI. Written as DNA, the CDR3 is TGTGCCAGCAGTGAAGACCACGTATGGAACTTC. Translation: CASSEDHVWNF.

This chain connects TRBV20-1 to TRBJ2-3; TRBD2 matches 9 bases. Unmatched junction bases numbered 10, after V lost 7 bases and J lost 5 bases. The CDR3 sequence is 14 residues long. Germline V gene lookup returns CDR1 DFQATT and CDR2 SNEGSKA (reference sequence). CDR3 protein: CSEKSGRRVDTQYF. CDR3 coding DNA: TGCAGTGAAAAGAGCGGGAGGAGAGTAGATACGCAGTATTTT.

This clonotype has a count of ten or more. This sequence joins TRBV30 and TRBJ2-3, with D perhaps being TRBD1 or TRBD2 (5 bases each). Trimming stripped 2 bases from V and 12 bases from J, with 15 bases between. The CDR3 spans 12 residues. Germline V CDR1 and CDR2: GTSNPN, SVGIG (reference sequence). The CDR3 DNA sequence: TGTGCCTGGAGTCCCGGGACCAATGCACAGTATTTT. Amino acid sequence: CAWSPGTNAQYF.

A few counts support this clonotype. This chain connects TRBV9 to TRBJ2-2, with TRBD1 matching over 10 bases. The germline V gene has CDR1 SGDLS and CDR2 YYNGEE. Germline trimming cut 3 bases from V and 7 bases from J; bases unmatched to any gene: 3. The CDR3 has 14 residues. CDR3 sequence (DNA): TGTGCCAGCAGCGGACAGGGGGCAGTCGGGGAGCTGTTTTTT. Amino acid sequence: CASSGQGAVGELFF.

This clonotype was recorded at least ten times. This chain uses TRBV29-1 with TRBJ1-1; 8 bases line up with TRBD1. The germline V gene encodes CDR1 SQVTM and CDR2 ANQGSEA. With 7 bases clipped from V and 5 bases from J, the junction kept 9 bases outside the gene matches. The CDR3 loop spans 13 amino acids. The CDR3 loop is CSGGGQGGTEAFF. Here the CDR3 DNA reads TGCAGCGGGGGTGGACAGGGTGGAACTGAAGCTTTCTTT.

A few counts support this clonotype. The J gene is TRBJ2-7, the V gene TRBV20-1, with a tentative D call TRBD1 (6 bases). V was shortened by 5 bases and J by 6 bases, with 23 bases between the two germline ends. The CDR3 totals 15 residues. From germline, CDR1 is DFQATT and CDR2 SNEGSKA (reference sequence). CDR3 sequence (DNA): TGCAGTGCTGAGCCGGGACAATCCCTTTTAACCGAGCAGTACTTC. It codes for CSAEPGQSLLTEQYF.

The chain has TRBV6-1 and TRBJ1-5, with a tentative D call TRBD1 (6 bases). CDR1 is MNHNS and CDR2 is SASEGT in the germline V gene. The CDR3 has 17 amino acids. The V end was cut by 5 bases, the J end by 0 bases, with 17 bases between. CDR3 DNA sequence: TGTGCCAGCAGTATTACGGGGGGCGTAGATAGCAATCAGCCCCAGCATTTT. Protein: CASSITGGVDSNQPQHF.

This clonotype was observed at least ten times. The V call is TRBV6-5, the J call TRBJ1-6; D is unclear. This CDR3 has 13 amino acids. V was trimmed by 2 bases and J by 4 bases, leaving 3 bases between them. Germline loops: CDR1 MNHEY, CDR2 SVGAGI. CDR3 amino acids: CASSYPYNSPLHF. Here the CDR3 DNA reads TGTGCCAGCAGTTACCCATATAATTCACCCCTCCACTTT.

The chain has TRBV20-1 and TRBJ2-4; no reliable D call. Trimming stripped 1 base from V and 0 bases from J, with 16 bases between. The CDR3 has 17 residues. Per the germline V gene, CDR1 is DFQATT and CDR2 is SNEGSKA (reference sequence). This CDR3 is CSARAFGVLTAKNIQYF. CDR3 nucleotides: TGCAGTGCTAGAGCGTTTGGGGTACTAACAGCCAAAAACATTCAGTACTTC.

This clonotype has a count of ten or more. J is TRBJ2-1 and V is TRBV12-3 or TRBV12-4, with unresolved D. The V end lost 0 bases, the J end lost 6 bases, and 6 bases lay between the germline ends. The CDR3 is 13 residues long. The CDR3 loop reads CASSLAGFNEQFF. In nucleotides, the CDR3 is TGTGCCAGCAGTTTAGCGGGTTTCAATGAGCAGTTCTTC.

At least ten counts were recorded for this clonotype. CDR3 loop: CASSPAGTREAFF. CDR3 in DNA: TGTGCCAGCAGTCCTGCCGGGACAAGGGAAGCTTTCTTT. V and J are TRBV2 and TRBJ1-1; possibly TRBD1 for D (6 bases). The CDR3 contains 13 residues. Germline values: CDR1 SNHLY, CDR2 FYNNEI. V gave up 5 bases and J gave up 8 bases, with 15 bases separating them.

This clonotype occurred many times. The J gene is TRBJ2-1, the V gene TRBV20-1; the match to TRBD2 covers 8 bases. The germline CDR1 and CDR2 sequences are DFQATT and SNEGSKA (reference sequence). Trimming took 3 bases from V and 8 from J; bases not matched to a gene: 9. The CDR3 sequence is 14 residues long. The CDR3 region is CSASGGAGSYEQFF. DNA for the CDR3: TGCAGTGCTAGCGGGGGGGCCGGTTCCTATGAGCAGTTCTTC.

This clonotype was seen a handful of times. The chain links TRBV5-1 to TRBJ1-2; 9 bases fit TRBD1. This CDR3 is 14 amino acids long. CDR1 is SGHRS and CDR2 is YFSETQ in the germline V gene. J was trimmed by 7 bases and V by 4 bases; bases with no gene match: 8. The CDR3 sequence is CASSPLRTGAGYTF. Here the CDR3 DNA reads TGCGCCAGCAGCCCCCTGAGGACAGGGGCTGGCTACACCTTC.

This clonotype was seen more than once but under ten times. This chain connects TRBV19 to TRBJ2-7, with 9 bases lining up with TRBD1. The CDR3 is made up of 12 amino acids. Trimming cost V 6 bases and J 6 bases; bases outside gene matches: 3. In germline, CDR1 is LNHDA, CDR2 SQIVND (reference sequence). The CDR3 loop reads CASSADRGEQYF. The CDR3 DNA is TGTGCCAGTAGCGCGGACAGGGGCGAGCAGTACTTC.

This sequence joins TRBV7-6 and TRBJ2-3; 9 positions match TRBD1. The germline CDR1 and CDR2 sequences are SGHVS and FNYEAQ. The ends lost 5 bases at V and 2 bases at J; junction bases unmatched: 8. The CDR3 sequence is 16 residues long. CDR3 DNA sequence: TGTGCCAGCAGCCCAGCACGGACAGGGGCCACAGATACGCAGTATTTT. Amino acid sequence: CASSPARTGATDTQYF.

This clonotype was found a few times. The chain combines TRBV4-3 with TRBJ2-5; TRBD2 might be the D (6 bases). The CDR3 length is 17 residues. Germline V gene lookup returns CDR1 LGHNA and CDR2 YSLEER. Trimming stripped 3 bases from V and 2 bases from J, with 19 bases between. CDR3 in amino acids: CASSHQSRDWSQETQYF. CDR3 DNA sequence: TGCGCCAGCAGCCACCAATCCCGGGACTGGTCACAAGAGACCCAGTACTTC.